A selection of T cell receptor beta chains follows, all from one sample in a study of cytomegalovirus exposure and HLA in healthy donors. Method: immunoSEQ multiplex PCR; TCRdb's copy keeps in-frame clones and lacks some. Seen here are approximately 100,000 clones, around 10% observed once, and the top ten hold 4.5% to 6.5%. What was sequenced was PBMCs. The receptors derive from a man in his fifties or sixties in good health and CMV-seropositive. CDR3s include the opening cysteine and the closing phenylalanine or tryptophan. Part of the rows lack a size; the others show once, few, many or a class for expanded clones.

abundance | j_gene | v_gene | CDR3aa
once | TRBJ1-5 | TRBV10-3 | CAISASDRGFNQPQHF
NA | TRBJ2-5 | TRBV25-1 | CASSVGQGLFGETQYF
NA | TRBJ2-2 | TRBV4-2 | CASSQDRAGGDTGELFF
few | TRBJ2-7 | TRBV6-6 | CASRTGSSEQYF
NA | TRBJ1-4 | TRBV5-4 | CASSLGEDRDEKLFF
NA | TRBJ2-1 | TRBV4-3 | CASSQEWEGNYNEQFF
NA | TRBJ1-2 | TRBV14 | CASSPGRYGYTF
NA | TRBJ1-4 | TRBV5-5 | CASSLRTGIQEKLFF
NA | TRBJ1-4 | TRBV28 | CASSPSGATNEKLFF
few | TRBJ2-7 | TRBV5-1 | CASSLAAGGPYEQYF
NA | TRBJ1-3 | TRBV13 | CASSFGDWRGSGNTIYF
few | TRBJ2-7 | TRBV6-5 | CASSYSPGAYEQYF
NA | TRBJ2-1 | TRBV6-1 | CASSEFRGRDEQFF
NA | TRBJ2-7 | TRBV5-1 | CASSLERTGRNEQYF
NA | TRBJ1-4 | TRBV9 | CASSVSGQGATNEKLFF
many | TRBJ2-1 | TRBV19 | CASSIEPVHNEQFF
few | TRBJ2-3 | TRBV7-9 | CASSLEGTGSTDTQYF
few | NA | TRBV6-5 | CASSGLAGYEQYF
NA | TRBJ2-1 | TRBV11-2 | CASSNSEQFF
few | TRBJ1-5 | TRBV28 | CASNPGNQPQHF
NA | TRBJ1-2 | TRBV6-1 | CASMAGQGTGYTF
NA | TRBJ1-5 | TRBV30 | CAWSETGFTNQPQHF
few | TRBJ1-5 | TRBV19 | CASSPQVNQPQHF
NA | TRBJ1-2 | TRBV5-4 | CASSLYGQGPYGYTF
NA | TRBJ1-1 | TRBV27 | CASKVQGAVGTEAFF
few | TRBJ2-1 | TRBV7-2 | CASSLRGTGAYNEQFF
NA | TRBJ1-6 | TRBV11-2 | CASSRGQGKESPLHF
few | TRBJ2-4 | TRBV7-9 | CASRPNRGERGIQYF
once | TRBJ2-1 | TRBV15 | CATSRARLAGLYNEQFF
few | TRBJ2-5 | TRBV7-3 | CASSFRAQETQYF
few | TRBJ1-5 | TRBV4-1 | CASSQDQGYRGSNQPQHF